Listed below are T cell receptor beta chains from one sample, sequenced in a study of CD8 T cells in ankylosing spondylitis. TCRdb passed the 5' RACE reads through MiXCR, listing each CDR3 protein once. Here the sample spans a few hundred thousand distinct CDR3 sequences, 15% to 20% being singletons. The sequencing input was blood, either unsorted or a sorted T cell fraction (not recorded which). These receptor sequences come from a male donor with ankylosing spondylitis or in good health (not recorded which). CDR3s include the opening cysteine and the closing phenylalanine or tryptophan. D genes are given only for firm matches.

CASKWQITGELFF,.,13,TRBJ2-2,TRBV6-2/TRBV6-3
CSARDLYRGAGQNIQYF,.,17,TRBJ2-4,TRBV20-1
CASSATDTQYF,.,11,TRBJ2-3,TRBV27
CSVPGGPLDTQYF,TRBD2,13,TRBJ2-3,TRBV29-1
CASRKNEKLFF,.,11,TRBJ1-4,TRBV27
CASSPRTADYGYTF,.,14,TRBJ1-2,TRBV7-2
CASSPPGQVYNEQFF,TRBD1,15,TRBJ2-1,TRBV5-1
CASSTPGSGIHTDTQYF,TRBD2,17,TRBJ2-3,TRBV9
CASSYRTGANYGYTF,TRBD1,15,TRBJ1-2,TRBV6-2/TRBV6-3
CASRPGTSSYNEQFF,TRBD2,15,TRBJ2-1,TRBV12-3/TRBV12-4
CASSVAGLDEAQYF,TRBD2,14,TRBJ2-5,TRBV7-3
CSAESTGGRKEKLFF,TRBD1,15,TRBJ1-4,TRBV20-1
CASSAGTSGSQETQYF,TRBD2,16,TRBJ2-5,TRBV7-7
CASSIYRGADGYTF,TRBD1,14,TRBJ1-2,TRBV28
CAWSVGRQTNYGYTF,.,15,TRBJ1-2,TRBV30
CAINPTSGSTEQFF,TRBD2,14,TRBJ2-1,TRBV10-3
CASSGTGGETQYF,TRBD2,13,TRBJ2-5,TRBV5-1
CASSTTRDRGRETQYF,TRBD1,16,TRBJ2-5,TRBV12-3/TRBV12-4
CSVEKGVLTEAFF,.,13,TRBJ1-1,TRBV29-1
CASSSGQGLAKNIQYF,TRBD1,16,TRBJ2-4,TRBV5-1
CASSQTRRGLVYNEQFF,TRBD1,17,TRBJ2-1,TRBV28
CASSQEPLPEQFF,.,13,TRBJ2-1,TRBV3-1
CASSSVKTVSRYNEQFF,.,17,TRBJ2-1,TRBV11-2
CASSPASPRTGELFF,.,15,TRBJ2-2,TRBV6-1
CASKRSGTNTGELFF,TRBD2,15,TRBJ2-2,TRBV5-1
CASSRSGVSTDTQYF,TRBD2,15,TRBJ2-3,TRBV6-1
CSASAGSRTGELFF,.,14,TRBJ2-2,TRBV20-1
CASSLRGLAGTNEQFF,TRBD2,16,TRBJ2-1,TRBV12-3/TRBV12-4